Below, 23 T cell receptor beta chains from the same sample are listed, as sequenced in a study of blood T cell repertoires in COVID-19 (dated by TCRdb to about 2020). The library was built by means of the immunoSEQ multiplex PCR assay. TCRdb carries this immuneACCESS record with in-frame sequences only. Its versions omit some clonotypes, under half of them owing to an unresolved V gene in the studies checked, with the rest unexplained. A total of fewer than 300,000 clones appear in this sample, 81% of them only once. The ten largest account for roughly 2.9% of the sample. The material sequenced was peripheral blood. These receptor sequences come from a woman in her fifties or sixties with active or convalescent COVID-19.

This chain joins TRBV9 and TRBJ1-1; D gene uncertain. V shed 0 bases and J shed 4 bases, with 7 bases lying between them. Per the germline V gene, CDR1 is SGDLS and CDR2 is YYNGEE. The CDR3 is 13 amino acids. CDR3 sequence (DNA): TGTGCCAGCAGCGTAGGTGGTAGCACTGAAGCTTTCTTT. This gives the protein CASSVGGSTEAFF.

The chain is built from TRBV9 and TRBJ2-5; 11 bases map to TRBD2. Trimming at V came to 0 bases and at J to 2 bases, leaving 9 bases not matched to a gene. Germline CDR1 and CDR2: SGDLS and YYNGEE. The CDR3 is 18 residues long. CDR3 bases: TGTGCCAGCAGCGTAGGAATAGCGGGGGGGCCTGGTCAAGAGACCCAGTACTTC. Translated, it gives CASSVGIAGGPGQETQYF.

In this sample, this clone turned up once. The rearrangement joins TRBV7-7 to TRBJ2-1; 11 bases fit TRBD2. The V segment lost 5 bases and the J segment 0 bases; nucleotides outside the gene matches: 6. From germline, CDR1 is SSHAT and CDR2 FNYEAQ (reference sequence). The CDR3 extends over 17 amino acids. The CDR3 protein is CASSPNSGGASYNEQFF. CDR3 sequence (DNA): TGTGCCAGCAGCCCAAATAGCGGGGGGGCCTCCTACAATGAGCAGTTCTTC.

V usage is TRBV6-2 or TRBV6-3 and J usage is TRBJ2-3; 9 nucleotides line up with TRBD2. Germline CDR1 reads MNHEY; CDR2 reads SVGEGT. The CDR3 loop spans 16 amino acids. J lost 0 bases, V lost 6 bases, and 7 bases had no gene match. CDR3 residues: CASSLRTSASTDTQYF. The CDR3 DNA reads as TGTGCCAGCAGCCTCAGGACTAGCGCGAGCACAGATACGCAGTATTTT.

A single count supports this clone. The chain links TRBV4-1 to TRBJ2-7; perhaps TRBD1 as D (6 bases). Trimming took 2 bases from V and 1 from J, leaving 12 bases between them. From germline, CDR1 is MGHRA and CDR2 YSYEKL. CDR3 length equals 15 residues. CDR3 sequence: CASSQREGVSYEQYF. The CDR3 nucleotides are TGCGCCAGCAGCCAAAGAGAGGGGGTATCCTACGAGCAGTACTTC.

This chain uses TRBV6-5 with TRBJ1-3; D gene unclear. Germline CDR1 is MNHEY and CDR2 is SVGAGI. The CDR3 extends over 16 amino acids. V dropped 0 bases and J dropped 0 bases, with 9 bases sitting between them. CDR3 region: CASSYSEEHSGNTIYF. DNA of the CDR3: TGTGCCAGCAGTTACTCTGAGGAGCACTCTGGAAACACCATATATTTT.

On this clone: One end of the junction is discordant with germline, which a read error may explain. J is TRBJ2-6 and V is TRBV28, with TRBD2 matching over 7 bases. The CDR3 covers 16 residues. The V gene's germline CDR1 is MDHEN and CDR2 SYDVKM. CDR3 residues: CASSSPGRTGANVPTF. The CDR3 nucleotides read TGTGCCAGCAGTTCCCCCGGGAGGACTGGGGCCAACGTCCCGACTTTC.

This sequence joins TRBV15 and TRBJ1-3, with D perhaps matching TRBD1 (6 bases). The CDR3 covers 15 residues. Trimming took off 0 bases at V and 3 bases at J, with 9 bases between the two ends. The germline V gene encodes CDR1 LNHNV and CDR2 YYDKDF (reference sequence). The CDR3 sequence: CATSRDPGDGNTIYF. The DNA of the CDR3 is TGTGCCACCAGCAGAGACCCAGGGGATGGAAACACCATATATTTT.

This clone has just one count. This chain uses TRBV7-6 with TRBJ2-5, with TRBD2 matching 12 bases. The junction had 1 base not matched to a gene; V was cut back by 0 bases and J by 2 bases. The CDR3 loop spans 16 amino acids. The germline CDR1 and CDR2 sequences are SGHVS and FNYEAQ. The CDR3 spells CASSLATSGGQETQYF. DNA of the CDR3: TGTGCCAGCAGCTTAGCGACTAGCGGGGGTCAAGAGACCCAGTACTTC.

The chain has TRBV7-8 and TRBJ2-5, with 13 positions matching TRBD2. The CDR3 totals 18 residues. The germline gives CDR1 SGHVS, CDR2 FQNEAQ. The J segment lost 4 bases and the V segment lost 6 bases, leaving 14 bases of the junction unmatched. The CDR3 sequence: CASSPTRLAGGPRETQYF. CDR3 in DNA: TGTGCCAGCAGTCCCACCCGACTAGCGGGGGGTCCTCGAGAGACCCAGTACTTC.

This clone occurred once. The V gene is TRBV15, the J gene TRBJ1-1, with D unresolved. The CDR3 is 12 amino acids. Between the trimmed V and J ends, which lost 1 base and 4 bases, there was a span of 4 bases. Germline V gene sequence: CDR1 LNHNV, CDR2 YYDKDF (reference sequence). The CDR3 DNA sequence: TGTGCCACCAGCAGAGCTATCACTGAAGCTTTCTTT. It yields the protein CATSRAITEAFF.

Here the CDR3 reads CATSDPEAGSTDTQYF. The CDR3 bases are TGTGCCACCAGTGATCCGGAAGCGGGGAGCACAGATACGCAGTATTTT. The gene calls are TRBV24-1 and TRBJ2-3, with 7 bases lining up with TRBD2. The CDR3 spans 16 residues. The V and J ends lost 3 bases and 0 bases, in that order; junction bases with no gene match: 5. CDR1 is KGHDR and CDR2 is SFDVKD in the germline V gene.

This chain joins TRBV2 and TRBJ1-1, with TRBD1 identical over 10 bases. From germline, CDR1 is SNHLY and CDR2 FYNNEI. With V trimmed by 6 bases and J by 5 bases, 6 bases remained unmatched. The CDR3 is 14 amino acids. The CDR3 loop reads CASSRQGAPTEAFF. Written as DNA, the CDR3 is TGTGCCAGCAGCAGACAGGGGGCGCCGACTGAAGCTTTCTTT.

The chain couples TRBV7-2 to TRBJ2-6; D perhaps matches TRBD1 (6 bases). Trimming pared 0 bases from V and 0 bases from J, leaving 9 bases between. The CDR3 has 17 amino acids. Germline values: CDR1 SGHTA, CDR2 FQGNSA. As DNA, the CDR3 is TGTGCCAGCAGCTTAGCTCGGACAGCCTCTGGGGCCAACGTCCTGACTTTC. Amino acids: CASSLARTASGANVLTF.

On this clone itself: In the same sample, other DNA sequences code for this CDR3. J is TRBJ1-5 and V is TRBV19, with D hard to call. Germline V gene data show CDR1 as LNHDA and CDR2 as SQIVND (reference sequence). V was shortened by 3 bases and J by 4 bases, with 10 bases between the two germline ends. The CDR3 spans 14 residues. The CDR3 DNA reads TGTGCCAGTAGTATCGCCGGAGGGAATCAGCCCCAGCATTTT. This translates into CASSIAGGNQPQHF.

The gene calls are TRBV9 and TRBJ1-1; D is undetermined. CDR3 length equals 12 residues. Deletions cut 5 bases from V and 3 bases from J, with 8 bases between. Per germline, CDR1 SGDLS and CDR2 YYNGEE. As DNA, the CDR3 is TGTGCCAGCAGGCGGGATGACACTGAAGCTTTCTTT. Residues: CASRRDDTEAFF.

The chain employs TRBV7-2 and TRBJ1-1, with TRBD1 matching 9 bases. V gave up 5 bases and J gave up 2 bases; unmatched junction bases: 3. The CDR3 extends over 14 amino acids. The V gene's germline CDR1 is SGHTA and CDR2 FQGNSA. CDR3 sequence: CASSGQGINTEAFF. The CDR3 coding sequence is TGTGCCAGCAGCGGACAGGGGATAAACACTGAAGCTTTCTTT.

The genes are TRBV29-1 and TRBJ2-5, with D perhaps matching TRBD1 (5 bases). Trimming left V 3 bases short and J 2 bases short, with 19 bases between. The CDR3 contains 16 residues. Per the germline V gene, CDR1 is SQVTM and CDR2 is ANQGSEA. This CDR3 is CSVDRPGIPGQETQYF. CDR3 in DNA: TGCAGCGTTGATAGACCAGGGATCCCGGGTCAAGAGACCCAGTACTTC. Drawing the rest from reference TRBV29-1 and TRBJ2-5, the complete variable domain is SAVISQKPSRDICQRGTSLTIQCQVDSQVTMMFWYRQQPGQSLTLIATANQGSEATYESGFVIDKFPISRPNLTFSTLTVSNMSPEDSSIYLCSVDRPGIPGQETQYFGPGTRLLVL.

The rearrangement joins TRBV18 to TRBJ1-1, with D possibly being TRBD1 (6 bases). CDR1 and CDR2 (germline): KGHSH, LQKENI. V was clipped by 3 bases and J by 1 base, with 15 bases between them. CDR3 length: 16 residues. CDR3 DNA sequence: TGTGCCAGCTCACCCCACGTCCCACAGGGGAACACTGAAGCTTTCTTT. It yields the protein CASSPHVPQGNTEAFF.

This clone showed up just a few times. CDR3 amino acids: CSADRGEGGYTF. The CDR3, as DNA: TGCAGCGCCGACAGGGGGGAAGGTGGCTACACCTTC. The J gene is TRBJ1-2, the V gene TRBV29-1; the match to TRBD1 covers 9 bases. The germline V gene encodes CDR1 SQVTM and CDR2 ANQGSEA. The CDR3 runs 12 residues. Losses at the gene ends were 7 bases for V and 7 bases for J; bases not matched to a gene: 7. Using reference TRBV29-1 and TRBJ1-2 for the parts outside the CDR3, the full variable domain is SAVISQKPSRDICQRGTSLTIQCQVDSQVTMMFWYRQQPGQSLTLIATANQGSEATYESGFVIDKFPISRPNLTFSTLTVSNMSPEDSSIYLCSADRGEGGYTFGSGTRLTVV.

CDR3 region: CASSEQTISGNTIYF. As DNA, the CDR3 is TGTGCCAGCAGCGAACAAACTATCTCTGGAAACACCATATATTTT. The chain recombines TRBV7-6 with TRBJ1-3; D gene uncertain. Germline CDR1 reads SGHVS; CDR2 reads FNYEAQ. This CDR3 spans 15 amino acids. The germline V and J ends were trimmed by 5 bases and 0 bases, with 11 bases remaining between them. The whole variable domain, remainder taken from reference TRBV7-6 and TRBJ1-3, is GAGVSQSPRYKVTKRGQDVALRCDPISGHVSLYWYRQALGQGPEFLTYFNYEAQQDKSGLPNDRFSAERPEGSISTLTIQRTEQRDSAMYRCASSEQTISGNTIYFGEGSWLTVV.

V gene TRBV4-3 combines with J gene TRBJ2-7; D is possibly TRBD1 (6 bases). Germline CDR1 LGHNA, CDR2 YSLEER. The CDR3 is 16 amino acids. V was pared by 3 bases and J by 2 bases, with 17 bases between. DNA for the CDR3: TGCGCCAGCAGCCAGGAACTAACGACAGGACCCTACGAGCAGTACTTC. Residues: CASSQELTTGPYEQYF.

The sample holds one count of this clone. This rearrangement joins TRBV7-9 to TRBJ2-7; 8 nucleotides line up with TRBD2. The CDR3 has 14 amino acids. V trimming: 8 bases; J trimming: 3 bases; junction bases outside the gene matches: 9. Germline V gives CDR1 SEHNR, CDR2 FQNEAQ (reference sequence). CDR3 DNA sequence: TGTGCCAGCGAAGGGAGGCGGGGGGACTACGAGCAGTACTTC. Its translation: CASEGRRGDYEQYF.